The clone carrying this TCR beta chain has more than one count but fewer than ten. Antigen unknown. Germline values: CDR1 SQVTM, CDR2 ANQGSEA. The J segment lost 4 bases and the V segment lost 4 bases, leaving 12 bases of the junction unmatched. The CDR3 extends over 15 amino acids. These data are taken from a study of post-analysis software for immune sequencing data. Study-level points and caveats: Compared with controls, patients showed significantly lower normalized Chao1 diversity. Five or six TRBV segments, including TRBV5-6, TRBV5-1 and TRBV20-1, were more frequent in patients than controls.

Unique-molecular-identifier-tagged TCR beta cDNA libraries were used. MiXCR was run by TCRdb on the PCR reads, yielding one entry per CDR3 protein. The repertoire consists of 450,000 to 650,000 distinct CDR3 sequences, with around 40% occurring once and the leading ten covering roughly 1.8%. This sequence was found in a girl aged 10 to 17 with multiple sclerosis. The sample was blood. V and J are TRBV29-1 and TRBJ1-1; 7 nucleotides line up with TRBD1. The DNA for the CDR3 is TGCAGCGTTGGGTTCAGGGGGTTAAGAGGCACTGAAGCTTTCTTT. Translation gives CSVGFRGLRGTEAFF.